These 22 T cell receptor beta chains were sequenced from one sample in a study of technical replicates of blood from several donors. Assay used: immunoSEQ multiplex PCR; TCRdb lists only in-frame clones, some missing. The sample lists approximately 85,000 clones, about 93% occurring once. The specimen was T cells isolated from PBMCs. These TCRs come from a human donor in good health.

A single count supports this clone. The V call is TRBV6-6, the J call TRBJ2-3, with 7 bases matching TRBD1. Looked up from germline, CDR1 is MNHNY and CDR2 is SVGAGI (reference sequence). After removal of 4 bases from V and 5 bases from J, the junction contained 6 bases not matched to a gene. The CDR3 length is 14 residues. CDR3 DNA sequence: TGTGCCAGCAGTTTGACAGGGATGGGAGATACGCAGTATTTT. Its translation is CASSLTGMGDTQYF.

The chain recombines TRBV5-4 with TRBJ2-3; D gene ambiguous. V was clipped by 4 bases and J by 0 bases, with 9 bases between them. This CDR3 region has 14 residues. Germline V gene sequence: CDR1 SGHNT, CDR2 YYREEE (reference sequence). CDR3 DNA: TGTGCCAGCAGCGGGCCCTTTAGCACAGATACGCAGTATTTT. Protein: CASSGPFSTDTQYF.

The chain has TRBV30 and TRBJ1-4; D is unresolved. Germline V gene lookup returns CDR1 GTSNPN and CDR2 SVGIG (reference sequence). This CDR3 region has 12 residues. Trimming removed 7 bases from V and 4 bases from J, with 10 bases in between. CDR3: CASDGGNEKLFF. The CDR3 bases are TGTGCCTCTGACGGCGGTAATGAAAAACTGTTTTTT.

The V and J genes are TRBV10-3 and TRBJ1-2; no definite D call. The CDR3 is made up of 12 amino acids. CDR1 is ENHRY and CDR2 is SYGVKD in the germline V gene. Trimming pared 3 bases from V and 8 bases from J, leaving 10 bases between. CDR3 sequence (DNA): TGTGCCATCAGTGACATGCAGGCGGGCTACACCTTC. Protein: CAISDMQAGYTF.

The count of this clone is one. The chain links TRBV29-1 to TRBJ2-7; D uncertain. With 5 bases removed from V and 2 bases from J, the gap between germline ends came to 13 bases. Germline CDR1 SQVTM, CDR2 ANQGSEA. The CDR3 contains 13 residues. The CDR3 here is CSVNSRSPYEQYF. Written as DNA, the CDR3 is TGCAGCGTTAACTCCCGCTCGCCCTACGAGCAGTACTTC.

CDR3 sequence: CASSPYRDLTYEQYF. For the CDR3, the DNA is TGTGCCAGCAGCCCATACCGGGACTTGACCTACGAGCAGTACTTC. The chain joins TRBV9 to TRBJ2-7; D is perhaps TRBD2 (6 bases). The CDR3 is 15 amino acids. Germline loops: CDR1 SGDLS, CDR2 YYNGEE. V lost 4 bases, J lost 2 bases, and 16 bases lay in between.

V usage is TRBV7-3 and J usage is TRBJ1-1; possible D gene TRBD1, 5 bases. CDR3 length: 13 residues. Between the trimmed V and J ends, which lost 4 bases and 3 bases, there was a span of 9 bases. Looked up from germline, CDR1 is SGHTA and CDR2 is FQGTGA. The DNA of the CDR3 is TGTGCCAGCAGCTCAGGGAGGGACACTGAAGCTTTCTTT. It translates to CASSSGRDTEAFF.

The chain links TRBV6-4 to TRBJ2-4, with 9 nucleotides matching TRBD2. V trimming: 0 bases; J trimming: 9 bases; junction bases outside the gene matches: 21. Per germline, CDR1 MRHNA and CDR2 SNTAGT. CDR3 length: 20 amino acids. The chain's CDR3 is CASSDSVVARGGRALSIQYF. CDR3 coding DNA: TGTGCCAGCAGTGACTCGGTGGTAGCGCGCGGCGGGAGGGCCCTAAGCATTCAGTACTTC.

V gene TRBV10-3 combines with J gene TRBJ2-1, with 9 bases fitting TRBD1. Losses at the gene ends were 6 bases for V and 4 bases for J; bases not matched to a gene: 4. Looked up from germline, CDR1 is ENHRY and CDR2 is SYGVKD. This CDR3 spans 14 amino acids. The CDR3 DNA sequence: TGTGCCATCAGGGCCGGGACAGGGTACAATGAGCAGTTCTTC. Protein: CAIRAGTGYNEQFF.

The chain employs TRBV6-1 and TRBJ2-3; 7 bases line up with TRBD2. With 6 bases clipped from V and 3 bases from J, the junction kept 6 bases outside the gene matches. Germline CDR1 is MNHNS and CDR2 is SASEGT. The CDR3 is 14 residues long. The CDR3 region is CASSLGGGTDTQYF. The CDR3 DNA reads as TGTGCCAGCAGCCTGGGGGGGGGAACAGATACGCAGTATTTT.

This chain joins TRBV5-4 and TRBJ2-5; D unresolved. Germline V gene sequence: CDR1 SGHNT, CDR2 YYREEE (reference sequence). This CDR3 spans 13 amino acids. Trimming removed 0 bases from V and 4 bases from J, with 7 bases in between. CDR3 residues: CASSLEAAETQYF. The CDR3 DNA reads TGTGCCAGCAGCTTGGAAGCTGCAGAGACCCAGTACTTC.

The chain employs TRBV7-9 and TRBJ1-2; TRBD1 matches 7 bases. This CDR3 is built from 12 residues. CDR1 and CDR2 (germline): SEHNR, FQNEAQ (reference sequence). Unmatched junction bases numbered 3, after V lost 6 bases and J lost 5 bases. CDR3 DNA sequence: TGTGCCAGCAGGCCGACAGGGTATGGCTACACCTTC. Translating it yields CASRPTGYGYTF.

V gene TRBV5-4 combines with J gene TRBJ2-7; 8 bases are shared with TRBD2. Trimming removed 0 bases from V and 3 bases from J; junction bases left unmatched: 8. The germline V gene encodes CDR1 SGHNT and CDR2 YYREEE (reference sequence). This CDR3 spans 16 amino acids. Here the CDR3 DNA reads TGTGCCAGCAGCTTGGGAGGCCTAGCGGGCGACTACGAGCAGTACTTC. Amino acids: CASSLGGLAGDYEQYF.

This chain joins TRBV7-9 and TRBJ1-4; unclear D gene. Between the trimmed V and J ends, which lost 0 bases and 6 bases, there was a span of 11 bases. The CDR3 is 15 amino acids. Germline CDR1 reads SEHNR; CDR2 reads FQNEAQ (reference sequence). CDR3 in amino acids: CASSLALVLDEKLFF. The CDR3 nucleotides read TGTGCCAGCAGCTTAGCGCTAGTCTTGGATGAAAAACTGTTTTTT.

The chain combines TRBV5-5 with TRBJ1-5; 9 bases map to TRBD1. The CDR3 extends over 17 amino acids. The germline V gene encodes CDR1 SGHKS and CDR2 YYEKEE (reference sequence). V was pared by 3 bases and J by 7 bases, with 14 bases of the junction left unmatched. CDR3 DNA sequence: TGTGCCAGCAGCTCGCTTACCGGGACAGGGCTGCGGCAGCCCCAGCATTTT. Protein product: CASSSLTGTGLRQPQHF.

The chain couples TRBV6-1 to TRBJ2-5; perhaps TRBD1 as D (5 bases). This CDR3 contains 13 residues. V was trimmed by 5 bases and J by 4 bases, leaving 11 bases between them. From germline, CDR1 is MNHNS and CDR2 SASEGT. The DNA of the CDR3 is TGTGCCAGCAGTATTTCAGGGCTAGAGACCCAGTACTTC. Its translation is CASSISGLETQYF.

The chain has TRBV4-1 and TRBJ2-1, with TRBD2 matching over 10 bases. CDR1 and CDR2 (germline): MGHRA, YSYEKL. Unmatched junction bases numbered 10, after V lost 2 bases and J lost 6 bases. The CDR3 sequence is 17 residues long. As DNA, the CDR3 is TGCGCCAGCAGCCAATATAGCGGGGGGCCTCCCCTCAATGAGCAGTTCTTC. This codes for CASSQYSGGPPLNEQFF.

The rearrangement uses TRBV5-6 and TRBJ2-3; D might be TRBD2 (6 bases). V lost 2 bases, J lost 3 bases, and 22 bases lay in between. In germline, CDR1 is SGHDT, CDR2 YYEEEE. The CDR3 is 18 residues long. The CDR3 loop is CASSFGGLKKRRTDTQYF. CDR3 DNA: TGTGCCAGCAGCTTCGGGGGACTGAAAAAACGGAGGACAGATACGCAGTATTTT. Supplemented by reference TRBV5-6 and TRBJ2-3, the full variable domain reads DAGVTQSPTHLIKTRGQQVTLRCSPKSGHDTVSWYQQALGQGPQFIFQYYEEEERQRGNFPDRFSGHQFPNYSSELNVNALLLGDSALYLCASSFGGLKKRRTDTQYFGPGTRLTVL.

This clone was observed once. This rearrangement joins TRBV7-8 to TRBJ1-1; D is ambiguous. Germline CDR1 is SGHVS and CDR2 is FQNEAQ. The V end was cut by 5 bases, the J end by 8 bases, with 15 bases between. This CDR3 has 13 amino acids. DNA for the CDR3: TGTGCCAGCAGCGACTTTAACCGGGAGGAAGCTTTCTTT. Its translation is CASSDFNREEAFF.

J is TRBJ1-2 and V is TRBV6-1; TRBD1 agrees at 7 bases. The CDR3 length is 15 residues. The trim removed 6 bases at V and 6 bases at J, leaving 13 bases unmatched. Germline CDR1 is MNHNS and CDR2 is SASEGT. CDR3 DNA sequence: TGTGCCAGCAGGGGAAAGGGACAGCGGGAGGATGGCTACACCTTC. Translated: CASRGKGQREDGYTF.

The genes are TRBV7-8 and TRBJ2-7; D is uncertain. From germline, CDR1 is SGHVS and CDR2 FQNEAQ. The CDR3 has 13 residues. The V end lost 0 bases, the J end lost 4 bases, and 7 bases lay between the germline ends. The CDR3 sequence is CASSLAYEYEQYF. The CDR3 nucleotides read TGTGCCAGCAGCTTAGCGTACGAGTACGAGCAGTACTTC.

V is TRBV27 and J is TRBJ2-7, with TRBD1 matching over 9 bases. The germline V gene encodes CDR1 MNHEY and CDR2 SMNVEV (reference sequence). V was pared by 5 bases and J by 2 bases, with 4 bases of the junction left unmatched. The CDR3 is made up of 14 amino acids. DNA of the CDR3: TGTGCCAGCAGTGTCGGGACAGGGCCCTACGAGCAGTACTTC. Protein sequence: CASSVGTGPYEQYF.